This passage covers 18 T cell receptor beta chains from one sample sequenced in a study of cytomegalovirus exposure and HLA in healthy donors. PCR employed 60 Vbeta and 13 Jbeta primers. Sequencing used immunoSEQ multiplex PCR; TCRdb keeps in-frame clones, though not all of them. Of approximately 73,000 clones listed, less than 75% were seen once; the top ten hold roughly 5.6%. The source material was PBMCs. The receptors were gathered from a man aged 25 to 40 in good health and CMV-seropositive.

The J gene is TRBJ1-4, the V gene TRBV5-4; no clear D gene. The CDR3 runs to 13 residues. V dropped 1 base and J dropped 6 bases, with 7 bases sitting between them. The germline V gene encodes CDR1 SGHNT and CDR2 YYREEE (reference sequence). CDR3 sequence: CASSLSGHEKLFF. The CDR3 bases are TGTGCCAGCAGCTTGAGCGGACATGAAAAACTGTTTTTT.

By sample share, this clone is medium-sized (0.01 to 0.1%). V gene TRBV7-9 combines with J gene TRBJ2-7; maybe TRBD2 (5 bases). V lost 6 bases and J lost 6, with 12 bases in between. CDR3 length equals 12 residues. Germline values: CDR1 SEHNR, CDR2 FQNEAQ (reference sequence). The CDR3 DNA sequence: TGTGCCAGCAGATTCGAGGGTACCGAGCAGTACTTC. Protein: CASRFEGTEQYF.

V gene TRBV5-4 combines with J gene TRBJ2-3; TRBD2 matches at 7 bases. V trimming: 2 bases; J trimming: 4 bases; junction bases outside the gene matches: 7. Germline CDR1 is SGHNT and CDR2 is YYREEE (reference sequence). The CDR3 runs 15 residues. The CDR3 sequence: CASSLPGTKADTQYF. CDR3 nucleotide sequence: TGTGCCAGCAGCTTACCCGGGACTAAGGCAGATACGCAGTATTTT.

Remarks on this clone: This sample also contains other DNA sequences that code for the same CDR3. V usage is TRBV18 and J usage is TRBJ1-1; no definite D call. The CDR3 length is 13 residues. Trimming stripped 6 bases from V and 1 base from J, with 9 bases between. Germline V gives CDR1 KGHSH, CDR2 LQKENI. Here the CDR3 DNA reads TGTGCCAGCTCGCCCGGGGAGAACACTGAAGCTTTCTTT. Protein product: CASSPGENTEAFF.

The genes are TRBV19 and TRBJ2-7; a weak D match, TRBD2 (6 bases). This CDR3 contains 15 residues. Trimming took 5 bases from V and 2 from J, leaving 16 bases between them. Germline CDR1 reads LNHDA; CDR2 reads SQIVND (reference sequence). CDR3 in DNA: TGTGCCAGTAGTGACCGGGCGGGGATCCCCTACGAGCAGTACTTC. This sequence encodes CASSDRAGIPYEQYF.

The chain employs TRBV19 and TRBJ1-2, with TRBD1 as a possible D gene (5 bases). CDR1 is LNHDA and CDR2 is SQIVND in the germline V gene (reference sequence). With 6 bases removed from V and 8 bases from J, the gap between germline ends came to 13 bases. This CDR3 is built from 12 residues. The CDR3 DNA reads TGTGCCAGTAGCCTACCGGGGGGAGGCTACACCTTC. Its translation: CASSLPGGGYTF.

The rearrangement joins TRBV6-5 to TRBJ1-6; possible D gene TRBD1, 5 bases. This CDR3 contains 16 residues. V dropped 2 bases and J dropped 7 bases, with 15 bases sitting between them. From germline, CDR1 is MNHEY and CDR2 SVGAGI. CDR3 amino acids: CASSYGASEGNSPLHF. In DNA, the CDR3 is TGTGCCAGCAGTTACGGGGCCTCCGAAGGGAATTCACCCCTCCACTTT.

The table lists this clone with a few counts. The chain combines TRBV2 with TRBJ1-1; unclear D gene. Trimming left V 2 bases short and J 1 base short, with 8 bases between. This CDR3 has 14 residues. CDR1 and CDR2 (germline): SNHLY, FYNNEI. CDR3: CASSESGPNTEAFF. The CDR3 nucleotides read TGTGCCAGCAGTGAAAGCGGACCGAACACTGAAGCTTTCTTT.

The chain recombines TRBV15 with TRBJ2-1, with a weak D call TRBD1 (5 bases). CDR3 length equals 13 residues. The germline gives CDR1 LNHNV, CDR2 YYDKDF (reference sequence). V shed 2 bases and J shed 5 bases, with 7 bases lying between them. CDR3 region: CATSRWGDNEQFF. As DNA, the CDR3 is TGTGCCACCAGCAGATGGGGCGACAATGAGCAGTTCTTC. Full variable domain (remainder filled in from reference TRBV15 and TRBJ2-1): DAMVIQNPRYQVTQFGKPVTLSCSQTLNHNVMYWYQQKSSQAPKLLFHYYDKDFNNEADTPDNFQSRRPNTSFCFLDIRSPGLGDTAMYLCATSRWGDNEQFFGPGTRLTVL.

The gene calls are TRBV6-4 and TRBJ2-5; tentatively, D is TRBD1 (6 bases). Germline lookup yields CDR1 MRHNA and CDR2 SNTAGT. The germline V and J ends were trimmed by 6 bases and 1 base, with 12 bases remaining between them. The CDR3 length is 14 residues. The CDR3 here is CASSPEGGQETQYF. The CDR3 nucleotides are TGTGCCAGCAGCCCCGAAGGGGGCCAAGAGACCCAGTACTTC.

CDR3 sequence: CASSLGQGSNQPQHF. For the CDR3, the DNA is TGTGCCAGCAGTTTAGGGCAGGGGAGCAATCAGCCCCAGCATTTT. The V and J genes are TRBV28 and TRBJ1-5, with D tentatively TRBD1 (6 bases). Germline-derived CDR1 and CDR2 are MDHEN and SYDVKM. V was cut by 2 bases and J by 1 base, with 9 bases left in between. The CDR3 sequence is 15 residues long.

The CDR3 coding sequence is TGTGCCAGTAGTGTCGACAGGGACAATCAGCCCCAGCATTTT. This encodes CASSVDRDNQPQHF. The rearrangement links TRBV19 to TRBJ1-5, with TRBD1 matching 7 bases. In germline, CDR1 is LNHDA, CDR2 SQIVND (reference sequence). With 5 bases clipped from V and 3 bases from J, the junction kept 4 bases outside the gene matches. The CDR3 has 14 amino acids. Looking up the rest from reference TRBV19 and TRBJ1-5 gives the full variable domain: DGGITQSPKYLFRKEGQNVTLSCEQNLNHDAMYWYRQDPGQGLRLIYYSQIVNDFQKGDIAEGYSVSREKKESFPLTVTSAQKNPTAFYLCASSVDRDNQPQHFGDGTRLSIL.

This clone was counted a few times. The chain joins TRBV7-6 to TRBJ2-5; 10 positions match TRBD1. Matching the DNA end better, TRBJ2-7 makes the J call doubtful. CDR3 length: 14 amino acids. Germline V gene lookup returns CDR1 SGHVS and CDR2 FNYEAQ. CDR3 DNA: TGTGCCAGCAGCTCCCGGGGGACAGGGGACGAGCAGTACTTC. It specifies CASSSRGTGDEQYF.

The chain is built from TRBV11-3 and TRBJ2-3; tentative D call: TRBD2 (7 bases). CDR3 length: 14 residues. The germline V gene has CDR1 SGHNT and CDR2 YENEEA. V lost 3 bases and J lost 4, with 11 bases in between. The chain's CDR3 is CASSLGRGADTQYF. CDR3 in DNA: TGTGCCAGCAGCTTGGGGAGGGGGGCAGATACGCAGTATTTT.

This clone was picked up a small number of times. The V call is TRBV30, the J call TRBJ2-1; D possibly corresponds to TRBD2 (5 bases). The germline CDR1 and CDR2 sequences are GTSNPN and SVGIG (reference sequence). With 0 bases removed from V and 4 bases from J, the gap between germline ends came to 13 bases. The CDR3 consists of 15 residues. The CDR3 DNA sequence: TGTGCCTGGAGTGTACGAGGGCTATCGTACAATGAGCAGTTCTTC. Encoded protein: CAWSVRGLSYNEQFF.

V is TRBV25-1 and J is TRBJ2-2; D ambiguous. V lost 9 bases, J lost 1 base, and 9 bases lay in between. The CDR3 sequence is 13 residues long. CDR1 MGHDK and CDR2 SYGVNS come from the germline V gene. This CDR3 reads CASRVENTGELFF. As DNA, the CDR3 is TGTGCCAGTAGAGTTGAGAACACCGGGGAGCTGTTTTTT. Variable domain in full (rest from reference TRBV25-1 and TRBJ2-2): EADIYQTPRYLVIGTGKKITLECSQTMGHDKMYWYQQDPGMELHLIHYSYGVNSTEKGDLSSESTVSRIRTEHFPLTLESARPSHTSQYLCASRVENTGELFFGEGSRLTVL.

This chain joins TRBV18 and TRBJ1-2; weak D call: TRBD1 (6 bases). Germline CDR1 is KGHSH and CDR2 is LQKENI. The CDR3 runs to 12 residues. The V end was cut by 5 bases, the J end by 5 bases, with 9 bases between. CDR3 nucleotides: TGTGCCAGCTCAGGGGACAAGTATGGCTACACCTTC. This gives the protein CASSGDKYGYTF. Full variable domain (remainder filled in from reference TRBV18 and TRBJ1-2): NAGVMQNPRHLVRRRGQEARLRCSPMKGHSHVYWYRQLPEEGLKFMVYLQKENIIDESGMPKERFSAEFPKEGPSILRIQQVVRGDSAAYFCASSGDKYGYTFGSGTRLTVV.

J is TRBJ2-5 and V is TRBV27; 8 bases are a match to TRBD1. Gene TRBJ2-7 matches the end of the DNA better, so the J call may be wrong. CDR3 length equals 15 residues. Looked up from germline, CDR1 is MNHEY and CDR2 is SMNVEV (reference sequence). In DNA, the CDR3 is TGTGCCAGCAGTCCAACGACAGGGGTTATCCACGAGCAGTACTTC. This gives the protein CASSPTTGVIHEQYF.